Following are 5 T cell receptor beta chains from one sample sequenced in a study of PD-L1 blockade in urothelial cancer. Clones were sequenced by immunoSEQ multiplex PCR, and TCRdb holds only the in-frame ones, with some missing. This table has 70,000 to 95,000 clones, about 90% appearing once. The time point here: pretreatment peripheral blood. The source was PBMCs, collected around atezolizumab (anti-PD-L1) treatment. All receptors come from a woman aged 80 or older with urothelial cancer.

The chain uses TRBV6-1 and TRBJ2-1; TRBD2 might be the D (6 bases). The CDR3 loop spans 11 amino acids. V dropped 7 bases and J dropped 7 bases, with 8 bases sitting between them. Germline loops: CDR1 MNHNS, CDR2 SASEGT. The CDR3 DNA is TGTGCCAGCATGGGGGGTAATGAGCAGTTCTTC. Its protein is CASMGGNEQFF.

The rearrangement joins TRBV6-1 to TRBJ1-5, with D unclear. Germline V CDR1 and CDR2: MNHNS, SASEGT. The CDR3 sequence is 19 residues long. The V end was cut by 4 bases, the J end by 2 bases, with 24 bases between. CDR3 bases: TGTGCCAGCAGTGTAGAGATGGACCCACTCGGGGAGGGCAATCAGCCCCAGCATTTT. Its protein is CASSVEMDPLGEGNQPQHF.

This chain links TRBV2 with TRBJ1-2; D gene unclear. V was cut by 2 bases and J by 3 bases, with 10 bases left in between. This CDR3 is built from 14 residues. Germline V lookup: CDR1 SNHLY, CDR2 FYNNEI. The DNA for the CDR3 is TGTGCCAGCAGTGAACCCAAAGCGGACTATGGCTACACCTTC. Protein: CASSEPKADYGYTF.

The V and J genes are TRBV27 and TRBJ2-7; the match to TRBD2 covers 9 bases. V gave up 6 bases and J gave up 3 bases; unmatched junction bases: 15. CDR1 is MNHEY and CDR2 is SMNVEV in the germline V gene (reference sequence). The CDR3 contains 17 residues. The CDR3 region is CASRPSYLAGSGYEQYF. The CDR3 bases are TGTGCCAGCAGACCAAGTTATCTAGCGGGGTCGGGCTACGAGCAGTACTTC.

The CDR3, as DNA: TGTGCCAGCAGCCCCAGGGCGGCTAATGAAAAACTGTTTTTT. Translated, it gives CASSPRAANEKLFF. This rearrangement joins TRBV7-2 to TRBJ1-4; possible D gene TRBD1, 5 bases. Germline CDR1 SGHTA, CDR2 FQGNSA. The ends were cut back, 5 bases at V and 3 bases at J, with 10 bases in the middle. The CDR3 consists of 14 residues.